This entry lists 21 T cell receptor beta chains sequenced from one sample in a study of shared clonotypes between healthy human individuals. Sequencing used immunoSEQ multiplex PCR; TCRdb keeps in-frame clones, though not all of them. The table has 2 million to 3 million clones, approximately 93% seen once; the top ten hold 0.36%. The sequenced sample consisted of naive CD4+ T cells from PBMCs. Subset: CD45RA+ positively selected. These receptors came from a man between 18 and 29 years old in good health. Some clones in this sample may be carry-over from other donors' samples.

The rearrangement joins TRBV28 to TRBJ2-3; TRBD2 is a possible D gene (5 bases). Germline V gives CDR1 MDHEN, CDR2 SYDVKM. The V gene lost 4 bases and the J gene lost 1 base, with 12 bases spanning the gap. The CDR3 runs to 15 residues. The CDR3 protein is CASSSPGWGTDTQYF. As DNA, the CDR3 is TGTGCCAGCAGTTCGCCGGGGTGGGGCACAGATACGCAGTATTTT.

The genes are TRBV7-9 and TRBJ2-5; 8 nucleotides line up with TRBD1. The J segment lost 5 bases and the V segment lost 5 bases, leaving 10 bases of the junction unmatched. Germline V gene sequence: CDR1 SEHNR, CDR2 FQNEAQ (reference sequence). The CDR3 totals 15 residues. The DNA for the CDR3 is TGTGCCAGCAGCCCACCAGGGGGCGCAGGGGAGACCCAGTACTTC. Translation: CASSPPGGAGETQYF.

This chain uses TRBV7-9 with TRBJ2-7, with 9 bases matching TRBD2. Germline V gene data show CDR1 as SEHNR and CDR2 as FQNEAQ (reference sequence). The V gene end was trimmed by 5 bases and the J gene end by 2 bases; junction bases not matched to a gene: 7. The CDR3 spans 15 residues. CDR3 DNA: TGTGCCAGCAGCCGTGCGTCTAGCGGGACCTACGAGCAGTACTTC. It is translated as CASSRASSGTYEQYF.

J is TRBJ1-4 and V is TRBV28; TRBD1 might be the D (5 bases). This CDR3 has 12 amino acids. CDR1 is MDHEN and CDR2 is SYDVKM in the germline V gene. Trimming took 8 bases from V and 4 from J, leaving 8 bases between them. CDR3 protein: CASRTGNEKLFF. For the CDR3, the DNA is TGTGCCAGCCGCACAGGTAATGAAAAACTGTTTTTT.

The rearrangement links TRBV11-2 to TRBJ1-5; no definite D call. The V end was cut by 0 bases, the J end by 0 bases, with 9 bases between. The CDR3 totals 16 residues. Germline values: CDR1 SGHAT, CDR2 FQNNGV. The CDR3 nucleotides are TGTGCCAGCAGCTTAGATGCAGGCTATAGCAATCAGCCCCAGCATTTT. Protein product: CASSLDAGYSNQPQHF.

This chain uses TRBV7-9 with TRBJ1-4, with D maybe TRBD1 (5 bases). Germline-derived CDR1 and CDR2 are SEHNR and FQNEAQ (reference sequence). V was clipped by 3 bases and J by 7 bases, with 12 bases between them. The CDR3 is made up of 14 amino acids. Written as DNA, the CDR3 is TGTGCCAGCAGCTTCTCTGGGGCGCGTGAAAAACTGTTTTTT. This sequence encodes CASSFSGAREKLFF.

The chain recombines TRBV5-1 with TRBJ2-7; D is uncertain. The CDR3 is 13 amino acids. CDR1 is SGHRS, CDR2 YFSETQ, per germline. The V gene lost 0 bases and the J gene lost 6 bases, with 10 bases spanning the gap. CDR3 residues: CASSLGPTSEQYF. The CDR3, as DNA: TGCGCCAGCAGCTTGGGCCCGACTTCCGAGCAGTACTTC. Together with reference TRBV5-1 and TRBJ2-7, the CDR3 gives the full variable domain: KAGVTQTPRYLIKTRGQQVTLSCSPISGHRSVSWYQQTPGQGLQFLFEYFSETQRNKGNFPGRFSGRQFSNSRSEMNVSTLELGDSALYLCASSLGPTSEQYFGPGTRLTVT.

The chain carries TRBV11-2 and TRBJ2-1, with 7 bases aligning to TRBD1. V lost 6 bases to trimming and J lost 1 base; unmatched junction nucleotides: 6. CDR3 length: 15 amino acids. Per germline, CDR1 SGHAT and CDR2 FQNNGV. CDR3 sequence reads: CASRTGFRSYNEQFF. The CDR3 bases are TGTGCCAGCAGGACAGGGTTCAGGTCCTACAATGAGCAGTTCTTC.

This clone was seen a handful of times. The chain combines TRBV30 with TRBJ1-5, with D possibly being TRBD1 (6 bases). Trimming took off 4 bases at V and 3 bases at J, with 16 bases between the two ends. Germline CDR1 reads GTSNPN; CDR2 reads SVGIG (reference sequence). The CDR3 length is 15 residues. The CDR3 sequence: CAWTPGTYDNQPQHF. The DNA of the CDR3 is TGTGCCTGGACCCCAGGGACATATGACAATCAGCCCCAGCATTTT. Complete variable domain (other parts from reference TRBV30 and TRBJ1-5): SQTIHQWPATLVQPVGSPLSLECTVEGTSNPNLYWYRQAAGRGLQLLFYSVGIGQISSEVPQNLSASRPQDRQFILSSKKLLLSDSGFYLCAWTPGTYDNQPQHFGDGTRLSIL.

The chain links TRBV9 to TRBJ2-7, with TRBD1 as a possible D gene (5 bases). V gave up 3 bases and J gave up 0 bases, with 10 bases separating them. Germline-derived CDR1 and CDR2 are SGDLS and YYNGEE. This CDR3 region has 14 residues. As DNA, the CDR3 is TGTGCCAGCAGCGAAGATGGGGCCTCCTACGAGCAGTACTTC. Its protein is CASSEDGASYEQYF.

The CDR3 coding sequence is TGTGCCAGCAGGTCACTAGCGGGAGGGCAAGAGACCCAGTACTTC. It specifies CASRSLAGGQETQYF. The chain carries TRBV27 and TRBJ2-5, with TRBD2 matching over 13 bases. The CDR3 totals 15 residues. Germline assignment: CDR1 MNHEY and CDR2 SMNVEV (reference sequence). Trimming at V came to 6 bases and at J to 2 bases, leaving 3 bases not matched to a gene.

This chain uses TRBV11-2 with TRBJ2-7; D call uncertain. The CDR3 runs 15 residues. Germline values: CDR1 SGHAT, CDR2 FQNNGV. Trimming took off 5 bases at V and 2 bases at J, with 16 bases between the two ends. In DNA form, the CDR3 reads TGTGCCAGCAGCAAATCTCGAGGCCTGGCCTACGAGCAGTACTTC. It is translated as CASSKSRGLAYEQYF.

The chain employs TRBV6-6 and TRBJ1-1; a possible D gene is TRBD1 (5 bases). Germline V lookup: CDR1 MNHNY, CDR2 SVGAGI (reference sequence). V shed 2 bases and J shed 5 bases, with 12 bases lying between them. The CDR3 sequence is 14 residues long. CDR3 residues: CASSYEGIWTEAFF. For the CDR3, the DNA is TGTGCCAGCAGTTACGAGGGGATATGGACTGAAGCTTTCTTT.

The chain employs TRBV11-3 and TRBJ2-5; no clear D. This CDR3 region has 15 residues. Germline loops: CDR1 SGHNT, CDR2 YENEEA. V was trimmed by 4 bases and J by 1 base, leaving 13 bases between them. The CDR3 sequence is CASSYQGGPQETQYF. The CDR3 DNA is TGTGCCAGCAGCTACCAAGGTGGTCCCCAAGAGACCCAGTACTTC. Drawing the rest from reference TRBV11-3 and TRBJ2-5, the complete variable domain is EAGVVQSPRYKIIEKKQPVAFWCNPISGHNTLYWYLQNLGQGPELLIRYENEEAVDDSQLPKDRFSAERLKGVDSTLKIQPAELGDSAVYLCASSYQGGPQETQYFGPGTRLLVL.

The chain couples TRBV18 to TRBJ1-2; 8 bases align to TRBD1. The germline V gene encodes CDR1 KGHSH and CDR2 LQKENI. CDR3 length: 14 residues. After removal of 3 bases from V and 6 bases from J, the junction contained 6 bases not matched to a gene. CDR3: CASSPDRGPHGYTF. DNA of the CDR3: TGTGCCAGCTCACCCGACAGGGGCCCTCATGGCTACACCTTC. Supplemented by reference TRBV18 and TRBJ1-2, the full variable domain reads NAGVMQNPRHLVRRRGQEARLRCSPMKGHSHVYWYRQLPEEGLKFMVYLQKENIIDESGMPKERFSAEFPKEGPSILRIQQVVRGDSAAYFCASSPDRGPHGYTFGSGTRLTVV.

V is TRBV18 and J is TRBJ1-1; a weak D match, TRBD1 (5 bases). Between the trimmed V and J ends, which lost 4 bases and 5 bases, there was a span of 17 bases. There are 15 residues in the CDR3. Looked up from germline, CDR1 is KGHSH and CDR2 is LQKENI. The CDR3 DNA follows: TGTGCCAGCTCACGCCTACCTGACAGCGGGACTGAAGCTTTCTTT. The encoded protein is CASSRLPDSGTEAFF.

V gene TRBV4-1 combines with J gene TRBJ2-5, with 7 bases fitting TRBD1. Germline V gives CDR1 MGHRA, CDR2 YSYEKL. This CDR3 is built from 16 residues. V lost 0 bases to trimming and J lost 0 bases; unmatched junction nucleotides: 4. In nucleotides, the CDR3 is TGCGCCAGCAGCCAAGAGTTCGGACAGGACCAAGAGACCCAGTACTTC. Protein sequence: CASSQEFGQDQETQYF.

The V call is TRBV6-5, the J call TRBJ1-2; TRBD1 agrees at 8 bases. Unmatched junction bases numbered 9, after V lost 2 bases and J lost 4 bases. Germline V CDR1 and CDR2: MNHEY, SVGAGI. The CDR3 spans 16 residues. The CDR3 DNA sequence: TGTGCCAGCAGTTACGCCCGACAGGGGAAGAGCTATGGCTACACCTTC. Its translation: CASSYARQGKSYGYTF.

This clone was detected once. The genes are TRBV5-1 and TRBJ2-7; D perhaps matches TRBD2 (5 bases). CDR3 length equals 16 residues. Germline CDR1 SGHRS, CDR2 YFSETQ. The ends were cut back, 4 bases at V and 3 bases at J, with 20 bases in the middle. The CDR3 reads CASSKPLASGLYEQYF. The CDR3 DNA sequence: TGCGCCAGCAGCAAGCCTCTAGCTTCGGGCCTCTACGAGCAGTACTTC.

V usage is TRBV11-2 and J usage is TRBJ2-7; D may be TRBD1 or TRBD2 (5 bases each). In germline, CDR1 is SGHAT, CDR2 FQNNGV. CDR3 length: 16 amino acids. V was clipped by 5 bases and J by 0 bases, with 17 bases between them. CDR3 nucleotide sequence: TGTGCCAGCAGCACCCTAACCGGGACGGCCTCCTACGAGCAGTACTTC. Protein product: CASSTLTGTASYEQYF.

The gene calls are TRBV18 and TRBJ2-5; D unresolved. This CDR3 has 15 amino acids. The V gene's germline CDR1 is KGHSH and CDR2 LQKENI. V was shortened by 3 bases and J by 2 bases, with 13 bases between the two germline ends. The chain's CDR3 is CASSPRLETQETQYF. In nucleotides, the CDR3 is TGTGCCAGCTCACCCCGATTGGAGACGCAAGAGACCCAGTACTTC.